The entry that follows covers one T cell receptor beta chain sequence. The antigen is undetermined. Germline V gene sequence: CDR1 LNHNV, CDR2 YYDKDF (reference sequence). Trimming cost V 0 bases and J 8 bases; bases outside gene matches: 6. CDR3 size: 15 residues. This entry comes from a study of cytomegalovirus exposure and HLA in healthy donors. Study-wide results and caveats: The sole available immune exposure information was CMV serostatus. In vitro experiments confirmed that three CMV-associated chains were specific for CMV antigens. Later analysis identified a missense DCLRE1C variant that was linked to TCR beta V- and J-gene trimming.

A multiplex PCR was run with 60 Vbeta primers and 13 Jbeta primers. Method: immunoSEQ multiplex PCR; TCRdb's copy keeps in-frame clones and lacks some. Of 150,000 or so clones listed, more than 70% are singletons. This TCR was sampled from a male donor in good health and CMV-seronegative. The source material was PBMCs. The chain uses TRBV15 and TRBJ1-4; 7 bases align to TRBD1. As DNA, the CDR3 is TGTGCCACCAGCAGAGAGACAGGGTACGGGGAAAAACTGTTTTTT. This translates into CATSRETGYGEKLFF.